Presented here are 5 T cell receptor beta chains from one specimen sequenced in a study of T cell clonality in common variable immunodeficiency. Some clones are missing from TCRdb's copy, which holds only in-frame ones; the method was immunoSEQ multiplex PCR. This sample comprises about 66,000 clones, none seen once only. The sample consisted of peripheral blood mononuclear cells. The origin of the receptors is a person aged 18 to 70 in good health.

This clone was counted only a few times. At one end, the junction sequence differs from germline, possibly due to a read error. The read halts 3 residues ahead of the CDR3 end, with the missing end drawn from the germline J gene. This sequence joins TRBV7-9 and TRBJ2-7; the D is unclear. This CDR3 has 11 amino acids. The germline V gene encodes CDR1 SEHNR and CDR2 FQNEAQ (reference sequence). CDR3 DNA, as far as it was read: TGTTCCAGCAGCTTAAGGTACGAG. Translated, it gives CSSSLRYE. The entire CDR3 reads CSSSLRYEQYF.

There are many counts of this clone. The read ends 3 residues before the CDR3 terminus; that terminus is restored from the germline J gene. The chain uses TRBV7-2 and TRBJ2-5; D is unclear. V was pared by 2 bases and J by 7 bases, with 8 bases between. This CDR3 contains 12 residues. Germline CDR1 and CDR2: SGHTA and FQGNSA. CDR3 amino acids: CASSLYGSTQYF. The DNA read from the CDR3 is TGTGCCAGCAGCTTATATGGCTCGACC.

In its sample, this clone was seen many times. The observed sequence ends 3 residues before the CDR3 terminus, with the missing tail filled in from the germline J gene. V usage is TRBV28 and J usage is TRBJ2-1; a possible D gene is TRBD2 (6 bases). CDR1 MDHEN and CDR2 SYDVKM come from the germline V gene. The CDR3 covers 17 residues. V shed 6 bases and J shed 0 bases, with 18 bases lying between them. This CDR3 reads CASSPIPGRTSYNEQFF. CDR3 DNA, as far as it was read: TGTGCCAGCAGCCCTATCCCAGGGAGGACCTCCTACAATGAG.

This clone has ten or more counts. Partial CDR3 DNA: TGTGCCAGCAGCCAACAGGGTGGAACTGAA. It yields the protein CASSQQGGTE. The full CDR3 reads CASSQQGGTEAFF. This chain connects TRBV11-2 to TRBJ1-1; TRBD1 might be the D (6 bases). Coverage ceases 3 residues before the CDR3 finishes, and the germline J gene fills in the end. The CDR3 extends over 13 amino acids. Trimming removed 5 bases from V and 5 bases from J, with 12 bases in between. Germline assignment: CDR1 SGHAT and CDR2 FQNNGV.

This clone has a count of ten or more. Sequencing ends 3 residues short of the CDR3 end; the germline J gene provides the rest. J is TRBJ2-7 and V is TRBV7-9; D is uncertain. The germline V gene has CDR1 SEHNR and CDR2 FQNEAQ (reference sequence). Trimming shortened V by 3 bases and J by 2 bases, and 8 bases separated the two germline ends. The CDR3 contains 13 residues. The CDR3: CASSLRNTYEQYF. CDR3 DNA, as far as it was read: TGTGCCAGCAGCTTGAGAAACACCTACGAG.